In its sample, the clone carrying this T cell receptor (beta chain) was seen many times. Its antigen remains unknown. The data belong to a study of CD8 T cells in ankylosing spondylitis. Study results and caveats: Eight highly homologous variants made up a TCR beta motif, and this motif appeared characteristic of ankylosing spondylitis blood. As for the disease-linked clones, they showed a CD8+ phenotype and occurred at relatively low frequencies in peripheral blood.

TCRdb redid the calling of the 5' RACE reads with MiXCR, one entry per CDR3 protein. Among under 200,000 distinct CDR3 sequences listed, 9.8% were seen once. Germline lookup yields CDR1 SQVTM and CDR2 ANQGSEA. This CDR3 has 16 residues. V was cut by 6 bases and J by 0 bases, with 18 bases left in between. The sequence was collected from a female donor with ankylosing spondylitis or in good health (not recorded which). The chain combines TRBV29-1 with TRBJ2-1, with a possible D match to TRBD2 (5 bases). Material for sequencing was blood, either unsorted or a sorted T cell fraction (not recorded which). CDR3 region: CSVAGTTGSSYNEQFF. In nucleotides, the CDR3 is TGCAGCGTAGCTGGAACCACGGGGAGCTCCTACAATGAGCAGTTCTTC.